A single sample is the source of the 16 T cell receptor beta chains below, sequenced in a study of spatial heterogeneity in lung cancer (dated by TCRdb to about 2019). The receptor library was made with 5' RACE. The sample was run on a NextSeq 500. TCRdb redid the processing of the public reads, applying fastp at Q25 and MiXCR, and retained in-frame beta chains. When rows share a CDR3 protein, they turn into one entry using the most common DNA and genes. This sample has 45,000 to 50,000 distinct CDR3 sequences in its table, and about 12% of those were observed once. The top ten clonotypes cover around 32% of the sample. The time point label of this sample denotes: blood at routine non-recurrence follow-up after resection. Here the sequenced sample was PBMCs, taken at follow-up. The source of these receptors is a male donor with early-stage non-small cell lung cancer.

This clonotype was detected many times. The CDR3 nucleotides are TGCAGTGCTAGTCCGTTGGGACAGCCTTCCTACGAGCAGTACTTC. As protein: CSASPLGQPSYEQYF. The chain couples TRBV20-1 to TRBJ2-7; 7 bases line up with TRBD1. Germline-derived CDR1 and CDR2 are DFQATT and SNEGSKA (reference sequence). The CDR3 runs 15 residues. The ends lost 3 bases at V and 1 base at J; junction bases unmatched: 9.

This clonotype was picked up many times. The J gene is TRBJ2-3, the V gene TRBV28; 9 bases match TRBD1. Germline V gene sequence: CDR1 MDHEN, CDR2 SYDVKM. The CDR3 loop spans 16 amino acids. V lost 5 bases, J lost 2 bases, and 8 bases stayed unmatched. CDR3 region: CASSSTGTGTTDTQYF. The CDR3 DNA is TGTGCCAGCAGTAGTACCGGGACAGGGACCACAGATACGCAGTATTTT.

The chain couples TRBV27 to TRBJ2-5; TRBD1 matches at 10 bases. This CDR3 contains 13 residues. The V gene's germline CDR1 is MNHEY and CDR2 SMNVEV (reference sequence). The V gene end was trimmed by 6 bases and the J gene end by 3 bases; junction bases not matched to a gene: 1. The CDR3, as DNA: TGTGCCAGCAGCGGACAGGGGGAAGAGACCCAGTACTTC. Protein sequence: CASSGQGEETQYF.

This clonotype turned up a few times. Mismatch with germline at one junction end may stem from a read error. CDR3 amino acids: CASSLNGEETQF. CDR3 bases: TGTGCCAGCAGCTTAAACGGAGAGGAGACCCAGTTC. This chain uses TRBV13 with TRBJ2-5, with no clear D. CDR1 PRHDT and CDR2 FYEKMQ come from the germline V gene (reference sequence). The CDR3 sequence is 12 residues long.

This clonotype has ten or more counts. This chain connects TRBV6-5 to TRBJ2-7; 7 bases map to TRBD1. This CDR3 is 13 amino acids long. The germline CDR1 and CDR2 sequences are MNHEY and SVGAGI. V was clipped by 4 bases and J by 7 bases; unmatched bases: 7. The CDR3 coding sequence is TGTGCCAGCAGTTCGGGACAGCTTGGGGAGCAGTACTTC. Residues: CASSSGQLGEQYF.

The genes are TRBV6-1 and TRBJ2-2, with D possibly matching TRBD1 (6 bases). Trimming removed 8 bases at V and 3 bases at J, with 19 bases between. This CDR3 region has 16 residues. Germline V gives CDR1 MNHNS, CDR2 SASEGT. The DNA of the CDR3 is TGTGCCAGCGTCTGGACAGCAAATCTCCACACCGGGGAGCTGTTTTTT. Its protein product is CASVWTANLHTGELFF.

V gene TRBV27 combines with J gene TRBJ2-5; no clear D gene. Germline lookup yields CDR1 MNHEY and CDR2 SMNVEV (reference sequence). The ends were cut back, 3 bases at V and 5 bases at J, with 10 bases in the middle. This CDR3 comprises 13 residues. CDR3 DNA sequence: TGTGCCAGCAGTTTTTCAGGATTGGAGACCCAGTACTTC. Encoded protein: CASSFSGLETQYF.

The table lists this clonotype with a few counts. V is TRBV11-2 and J is TRBJ1-5; a weak D match, TRBD1 (6 bases). Trimming removed 3 bases from V and 6 bases from J, with 12 bases in between. Germline V gene lookup returns CDR1 SGHAT and CDR2 FQNNGV. The length of the CDR3 is 14 residues. CDR3 protein: CASSFASRGQPQHF. CDR3 DNA: TGTGCCAGCAGCTTTGCAAGCAGGGGTCAGCCCCAGCATTTT.

Remarks on this clonotype: This may arise from a read error, as a much more abundant clone is one base away. The chain carries TRBV7-2 and TRBJ2-3; no firm D call. The germline V and J ends were trimmed by 3 bases and 11 bases, with 9 bases remaining between them. The germline V gene encodes CDR1 SGHTA and CDR2 FQGNSA. CDR3 length: 11 residues. CDR3 coding DNA: TGTGCCAGCAGCTTTAGATATCGGCAGTATTTT. Encoded protein: CASSFRYRQYF.

This clonotype came up many times. The rearrangement uses TRBV6-1 and TRBJ1-3; tentative D call: TRBD1 (5 bases). V dropped 1 base and J dropped 1 base, with 5 bases sitting between them. Looked up from germline, CDR1 is MNHNS and CDR2 is SASEGT. The CDR3 has 14 residues. CDR3 residues: CASSEEGSGNTIYF. Written as DNA, the CDR3 is TGTGCCAGCAGTGAAGAGGGGTCTGGAAACACCATATATTTT.

This clonotype was detected many times. The chain couples TRBV5-1 to TRBJ2-3, with 10 bases identical to TRBD2. The CDR3 has 15 amino acids. Trimming removed 2 bases from V and 1 base from J; junction bases left unmatched: 1. Per the germline V gene, CDR1 is SGHRS and CDR2 is YFSETQ. The CDR3, as DNA: TGCGCCAGCAGCTTTAGCGGGGGGCGCACAGATACGCAGTATTTT. The encoded protein is CASSFSGGRTDTQYF.

This clonotype occurred many times. V and J are TRBV5-5 and TRBJ2-1; 12 nucleotides match TRBD2. This CDR3 comprises 15 residues. Germline-derived CDR1 and CDR2 are SGHKS and YYEKEE (reference sequence). In DNA, the CDR3 is TGTGCGACCGGGGGACTAGCGGGTGCCTACAATGAGCAGTTCTTC. The encoded protein is CATGGLAGAYNEQFF. The whole variable domain, remainder taken from reference TRBV5-5 and TRBJ2-1, is DAGVTQSPTHLIKTRGQQVTLRCSPISGHKSVSWYQQVLGQGPQFIFQYYEKEERGRGNFPDRFSARQFPNYSSELNVNALLLGDSALYLCATGGLAGAYNEQFFGPGTRLTVL.

DNA for the CDR3: TGTGCCAGCAGCCGTTCCCGTGTATCTGGGGCCAACGTCCTGACTTTC. Protein product: CASSRSRVSGANVLTF. The rearrangement joins TRBV7-9 to TRBJ2-6; no firm D call. There are 16 residues in the CDR3. V gave up 5 bases and J gave up 1 base, with 12 bases separating them. Germline V gene sequence: CDR1 SEHNR, CDR2 FQNEAQ (reference sequence).

The count of this clonotype is one. The chain uses TRBV7-8 and TRBJ2-1; the D is unclear. The CDR3 is 12 amino acids. Trimming cost V 0 bases and J 12 bases, with 9 bases left between them. CDR1 and CDR2 from the germline V gene are SGHVS and FQNEAQ. The CDR3 DNA follows: TGTGCCAGCAGCTTAGCAAGGGTAGCGCAGTTCTTC. Its translation: CASSLARVAQFF.

In its sample, this clonotype was seen many times. V gene TRBV5-5 combines with J gene TRBJ2-5; D gene uncertain. The ends were cut back, 0 bases at V and 4 bases at J, with 7 bases in the middle. The V gene's germline CDR1 is SGHKS and CDR2 YYEKEE (reference sequence). CDR3 length equals 13 residues. The CDR3 region has the DNA TGTGCCAGCAGCTTGGCGGGTTCAGAGACCCAGTACTTC. This gives the protein CASSLAGSETQYF.

This clonotype has a count of ten or more. CDR3 in DNA: TGCAGCGTTGTAGGGGGCTCGAACTATGGCTACACCTTC. Its translation: CSVVGGSNYGYTF. This chain links TRBV29-1 with TRBJ1-2; the match to TRBD1 covers 7 bases. The CDR3 is 13 residues long. V shed 4 bases, J shed 2 bases, and the junction held 4 bases outside the gene matches. Germline V gene data show CDR1 as SQVTM and CDR2 as ANQGSEA.